These T cell receptor beta chains were read from a single sample in a study of blood T cell repertoires in COVID-19. Assay used: immunoSEQ multiplex PCR; TCRdb lists only in-frame clones, some missing. The sample has around 97,000 clones, 88% seen once. Material for sequencing was peripheral blood. The receptors come from a human donor in a cohort sampled during active COVID-19. Both conserved end residues are part of each CDR3. The order of the fields is D gene, J gene, V gene, clone size, CDR3 DNA, CDR3 protein. The D gene is left open where the match is weak. Not all rows give a size; the values are once, few, many and, for expanded clones, a class.

d_call: .
j_call: TRBJ2-2
v_call: TRBV6-6
clone_size: few
cdr3_nt: TGTGCCAGCAGTCCCAGTCCCCTCCAGCTGTTTTTT
cdr3_aa: CASSPSPLQLFF

d_call: .
j_call: TRBJ1-1
v_call: TRBV3-1/TRBV3-2
clone_size: .
cdr3_nt: TGTGCCAGCAGCCAACTGACAGGTAACACTGAAGCTTTCTTT
cdr3_aa: CASSQLTGNTEAFF

d_call: TRBD1
j_call: TRBJ1-2
v_call: TRBV18
clone_size: .
cdr3_nt: TGTGCCAGCTCACCAAGTCTGACCGGGACAGGGGTCGGCTACACCTTC
cdr3_aa: CASSPSLTGTGVGYTF

d_call: TRBD1
j_call: TRBJ2-7
v_call: TRBV19
clone_size: .
cdr3_nt: TGTGCCAGACCTTTCCCGGGACAGCCTATCTACGAGCAGTACTTC
cdr3_aa: CARPFPGQPIYEQYF

d_call: TRBD2
j_call: TRBJ2-1
v_call: TRBV5-4
clone_size: .
cdr3_nt: TGTGCCAGCGGCGCCGGGACTAGCGGTTCCTACAATGAGCAGTTCTTC
cdr3_aa: CASGAGTSGSYNEQFF

d_call: .
j_call: TRBJ2-3
v_call: TRBV9
clone_size: .
cdr3_nt: TGTGCCAGCAGCGCTCGGGGGGCGCCCCTTTTTAGCACAGATACGCAGTATTTT
cdr3_aa: CASSARGAPLFSTDTQYF

d_call: .
j_call: TRBJ2-7
v_call: TRBV6-5
clone_size: .
cdr3_nt: TGTGCCAGCAGCCCCACTAGCACTTCCTACGAGCAGTACTTC
cdr3_aa: CASSPTSTSYEQYF

d_call: TRBD1
j_call: TRBJ1-1
v_call: TRBV27
clone_size: .
cdr3_nt: TGTGCCAGCAGTTTAACGGACAGGGGCACTGAAGCTTTCTTT
cdr3_aa: CASSLTDRGTEAFF

d_call: TRBD1
j_call: TRBJ2-6
v_call: TRBV27
clone_size: .
cdr3_nt: TGTGCCAGCAGTGATAACAGGGGGCGGGCTGGGGCCAACGTCCTGACTTTC
cdr3_aa: CASSDNRGRAGANVLTF

d_call: .
j_call: TRBJ2-1
v_call: TRBV27
clone_size: .
cdr3_nt: TGTGCCAGCAGACAAAGCGGAGCCTACAATGAGCAGTTCTTC
cdr3_aa: CASRQSGAYNEQFF

d_call: .
j_call: TRBJ1-2
v_call: TRBV7-9
clone_size: .
cdr3_nt: TGTGCCAGCAGCTTAGTTACCATTGGTCAGACAGGAGATTATGGCTACACCTTC
cdr3_aa: CASSLVTIGQTGDYGYTF

d_call: TRBD1
j_call: TRBJ2-7
v_call: TRBV10-3
clone_size: .
cdr3_nt: TGTGCCATCCGAGCGACTTCGGGGACAGGGGGCTACGAGCAGTACTTC
cdr3_aa: CAIRATSGTGGYEQYF

d_call: TRBD1
j_call: TRBJ1-2
v_call: TRBV3-1/TRBV3-2
clone_size: .
cdr3_nt: TGTGCCAGCAGCGGGGACAGGGTAAGCTATGGCTACACCTTC
cdr3_aa: CASSGDRVSYGYTF

d_call: TRBD1
j_call: TRBJ1-1
v_call: TRBV19
clone_size: .
cdr3_nt: TGTGCCAGTACCTTCGAGGGACAGGGGTTACAAGCTTTCTTT
cdr3_aa: CASTFEGQGLQAFF

d_call: TRBD1
j_call: TRBJ2-6
v_call: TRBV10-2
clone_size: .
cdr3_nt: TGCGCCAGCAGTGGACAGGGCTCTGGGGCCAACGTCCTGACTTTC
cdr3_aa: CASSGQGSGANVLTF

d_call: .
j_call: TRBJ1-5
v_call: TRBV6-6
clone_size: .
cdr3_nt: TGTGCCAGCAGTTACTCGGGGGCGAGGAATCAGCCCCAGCATTTT
cdr3_aa: CASSYSGARNQPQHF

d_call: .
j_call: TRBJ1-1
v_call: TRBV5-1
clone_size: .
cdr3_nt: TGCGCCAGCAGCTCCCAGGGGACTGAAGCTTTCTTT
cdr3_aa: CASSSQGTEAFF

d_call: TRBD2
j_call: TRBJ2-2
v_call: TRBV29-1
clone_size: .
cdr3_nt: TGCAGCGTCGGACTAGCGGGTGGCGGGGAGCTGTTTTTT
cdr3_aa: CSVGLAGGGELFF

d_call: .
j_call: TRBJ2-1
v_call: TRBV5-1
clone_size: few
cdr3_nt: TGCGCCAGCGGGGGGGCGGGCAATGAGCAGTTCTTC
cdr3_aa: CASGGAGNEQFF

d_call: .
j_call: TRBJ2-1
v_call: TRBV19
clone_size: .
cdr3_nt: TGTGCCAGTAGTATAGAGGCAGGGGTCTCCTACAATGAGCAGTTCTTC
cdr3_aa: CASSIEAGVSYNEQFF

d_call: TRBD1
j_call: TRBJ1-1
v_call: TRBV30
clone_size: .
cdr3_nt: TGTGCCTGGATTCTGGGGGAAGGGGGCCATAAAAACACTGAAGCTTTCTTT
cdr3_aa: CAWILGEGGHKNTEAFF

d_call: .
j_call: TRBJ1-3
v_call: TRBV1
clone_size: .
cdr3_nt: TGCACCAGCAGCCAGGGCTTTGGAAACACCATATATTTT
cdr3_aa: CTSSQGFGNTIYF

d_call: TRBD2
j_call: TRBJ2-5
v_call: TRBV5-1
clone_size: .
cdr3_nt: TGCGCCAGCAGCTTGGCGGGAGGGGACCAAGAGACCCAGTACTTC
cdr3_aa: CASSLAGGDQETQYF

d_call: .
j_call: TRBJ2-7
v_call: TRBV6-4
clone_size: .
cdr3_nt: TGTGCCAGCCCCCTTAGACTTGTCCTTCTCCTCTCCTACGAGCAGTACTTC
cdr3_aa: CASPLRLVLLLSYEQYF

d_call: TRBD2
j_call: TRBJ2-7
v_call: TRBV13
clone_size: .
cdr3_nt: TGTGCCAGCAGCCCGGGGGGGGCAGGATCATCCTACGAGCAGTACTTC
cdr3_aa: CASSPGGAGSSYEQYF

d_call: TRBD2
j_call: TRBJ2-1
v_call: TRBV2
clone_size: .
cdr3_nt: TGTGCCAGCAGTGATAGGACTAGCGGCTACAATGAGCAGTTCTTC
cdr3_aa: CASSDRTSGYNEQFF

d_call: .
j_call: TRBJ2-3
v_call: TRBV30
clone_size: .
cdr3_nt: TGTGCCTGGAGTCCTTCGCGAGCAGATACGCAGTATTTT
cdr3_aa: CAWSPSRADTQYF

d_call: .
j_call: TRBJ2-7
v_call: TRBV29-1
clone_size: .
cdr3_nt: TGCAGCGTAAGGGAGACGGAGCCCTACGAGCAGTACTTC
cdr3_aa: CSVRETEPYEQYF

d_call: TRBD1
j_call: TRBJ2-3
v_call: TRBV11-3
clone_size: .
cdr3_nt: TGTGCCAGCAGCTTACCGGACAGGGACTGCACAGATACGCAGTATTTT
cdr3_aa: CASSLPDRDCTDTQYF

d_call: TRBD1
j_call: TRBJ1-5
v_call: TRBV28
clone_size: .
cdr3_nt: TGTGCCAGCAGGCCGGGACAGGCCCCTAGGGGCAATCAGCCCCAGCATTTT
cdr3_aa: CASRPGQAPRGNQPQHF

d_call: TRBD2
j_call: TRBJ2-3
v_call: TRBV5-4
clone_size: .
cdr3_nt: TGTGCCAGCAGCTTTAACATCAGAGCGGGAGTAAGAGATACGCAGTATTTT
cdr3_aa: CASSFNIRAGVRDTQYF

d_call: TRBD2
j_call: TRBJ2-7
v_call: TRBV25-1
clone_size: few
cdr3_nt: TGTGCCAGCAGTGAATATCGGGCGGGAGTGCACCACGAGCAGTACTTC
cdr3_aa: CASSEYRAGVHHEQYF

d_call: .
j_call: TRBJ1-2
v_call: TRBV6-2/TRBV6-3
clone_size: .
cdr3_nt: TGTGCCAGCAGTTACGATAGGAGAGCCTATGGCTACACCTTC
cdr3_aa: CASSYDRRAYGYTF

d_call: TRBD2
j_call: TRBJ2-1
v_call: TRBV30
clone_size: .
cdr3_nt: TGTGCCTGGATAGCGGGGGGGCGTATCAATGAGCAGTTCTTC
cdr3_aa: CAWIAGGRINEQFF